This T cell receptor (beta chain) was captured in a study of shared T cell receptors in the human thymus. Generated by immunoSEQ multiplex PCR, the TCRdb table keeps only in-frame clones and is missing some. Of 450,000 to 650,000 clones listed, 78% are singletons. V shed 4 bases and J shed 0 bases, with 22 bases lying between them. Germline V gives CDR1 LGHNA, CDR2 YSLEER. The CDR3 has 19 amino acids. Another study also made use of these data, one on human thymus T cells. This second study says: Resected material from corrective heart surgery provided the thymus tissue analysed. Among thymic and blood repertoires, usage of V and J genes appeared biased. Related reports documented highly overlapping thymic repertoires among unrelated individuals.

This TCR was recovered from a boy under two years old with a congenital heart defect. The rearrangement joins TRBV4-3 to TRBJ2-1; maybe TRBD1 (6 bases). The source material was thymocytes. The CDR3 spells CASSPIKIGGRTSYNEQFF. The CDR3 DNA follows: TGCGCCAGCAGCCCTATTAAGATTGGGGGCCGGACCTCCTACAATGAGCAGTTCTTC.